This passage covers 25 T cell receptor beta chains from one sample sequenced in a study of shared clonotypes between healthy human individuals. The data were produced by immunoSEQ multiplex PCR, yet TCRdb's version contains in-frame clones alone and is incomplete. The sample has some 2.1 million clones, 95% seen once. What was sequenced was naive CD4+ T cells sorted from blood. The sample's subset: CD45RA+ positively selected. These receptors came from a man between 18 and 35 years old in good health.

The genes are TRBV6-5 and TRBJ2-1; 9 nucleotides agree with TRBD2. The J segment lost 8 bases and the V segment lost 5 bases, leaving 10 bases of the junction unmatched. The length of the CDR3 is 15 residues. CDR1 is MNHEY and CDR2 is SVGAGI in the germline V gene. CDR3 sequence: CASSLSGSKGDEQFF. The CDR3 DNA is TGTGCCAGCAGTCTTAGCGGGAGTAAGGGCGATGAGCAGTTCTTC.

The CDR3 bases are TGCGCCAGCAGCTTGACAGGGGATCGAAATCAGCCCCAGCATTTT. Translated, it gives CASSLTGDRNQPQHF. The chain links TRBV5-1 to TRBJ1-5, with 7 bases matching TRBD1. V lost 1 base, J lost 4 bases, and 5 bases stayed unmatched. The length of the CDR3 is 15 residues. The V gene's germline CDR1 is SGHRS and CDR2 YFSETQ.

In DNA form, the CDR3 reads TGTGCCAGCAGCAGACAAGTGGGTGTGGATGAAAAACTGTTTTTT. Translation: CASSRQVGVDEKLFF. The rearrangement joins TRBV7-2 to TRBJ1-4; D gene ambiguous. V lost 5 bases and J lost 6, with 16 bases in between. Germline V CDR1 and CDR2: SGHTA, FQGNSA. The CDR3 consists of 15 residues.

The chain recombines TRBV5-1 with TRBJ1-1; 10 bases align to TRBD1. The CDR3 spans 14 residues. J gave up 5 bases and V 4 bases, and 5 bases lay outside the gene matches. Germline V gene lookup returns CDR1 SGHRS and CDR2 YFSETQ. In nucleotides, the CDR3 is TGCGCCAGCAGCGCGGACAGGGGGGAAACTGAAGCTTTCTTT. Residues: CASSADRGETEAFF.

The chain links TRBV6-6 to TRBJ1-4; maybe TRBD1 (5 bases). Germline values: CDR1 MNHNY, CDR2 SVGAGI (reference sequence). V was cut by 6 bases and J by 5 bases, with 16 bases left in between. The CDR3 is 15 residues long. CDR3 in DNA: TGTGCCAGCAGCCCTAGGGGCAGGGAAAATGAAAAACTGTTTTTT. This sequence encodes CASSPRGRENEKLFF.

V and J are TRBV7-2 and TRBJ2-2; 7 bases fit TRBD1. Trimming removed 2 bases from V and 5 bases from J; junction bases left unmatched: 8. Germline V gene sequence: CDR1 SGHTA, CDR2 FQGNSA. This CDR3 region has 16 residues. CDR3 nucleotide sequence: TGTGCCAGCAGCTTACAAACAGGGGTGGGGACCGGGGAGCTGTTTTTT. Translating it yields CASSLQTGVGTGELFF.

The chain is built from TRBV13 and TRBJ1-6, with TRBD1 as a possible D gene (6 bases). Germline V lookup: CDR1 PRHDT, CDR2 FYEKMQ (reference sequence). CDR3 length equals 14 residues. Trimming shortened V by 4 bases and J by 9 bases, and 13 bases separated the two germline ends. CDR3 bases: TGTGCCAGCAGCTCGGGACATTTACGTTCACCCCTCCACTTT. It specifies CASSSGHLRSPLHF.

The V call is TRBV9, the J call TRBJ2-7; perhaps D is TRBD1 or TRBD2 (5 bases each). V lost 0 bases and J lost 5, with 18 bases in between. This CDR3 has 16 residues. Germline values: CDR1 SGDLS, CDR2 YYNGEE. The DNA of the CDR3 is TGTGCCAGCAGCGTAGCTAAGGCCCTTGGGGACCACGAGCAGTACTTC. Translation: CASSVAKALGDHEQYF.

Concerning this clone itself: Its ends do not fully match the called genes, so a read error is possible. V gene TRBV5-1 combines with J gene TRBJ2-6, with 10 bases matching TRBD1. CDR1 and CDR2 from the germline V gene are SGHRS and YFSETQ. This CDR3 comprises 13 residues. The CDR3 nucleotides are TGCGCCAGCAGCCCCCTCCCGGGACAGGGGCTGATTTTC. It encodes CASSPLPGQGLIF.

The V and J genes are TRBV28 and TRBJ1-1, with a tentative D call TRBD1 (6 bases). The CDR3 length is 14 residues. V lost 5 bases to trimming and J lost 7 bases, with 17 bases between them. Germline CDR1 is MDHEN and CDR2 is SYDVKM. The CDR3 DNA reads TGTGCCAGCAGTGCCAGGGGAGGAAGGGTTGAAGCTTTCTTT. Its protein product is CASSARGGRVEAFF.

V gene TRBV11-2 combines with J gene TRBJ1-3; D gene uncertain. This CDR3 is built from 16 residues. Per germline, CDR1 SGHAT and CDR2 FQNNGV. V gave up 4 bases and J gave up 0 bases, with 13 bases separating them. CDR3 protein: CASSSVTASSGNTIYF. CDR3 in DNA: TGTGCCAGCAGCTCGGTGACGGCTAGCTCTGGAAACACCATATATTTT.

The rearrangement links TRBV6-6 to TRBJ2-1; 7 bases line up with TRBD2. Losses at the gene ends were 8 bases for V and 3 bases for J; bases not matched to a gene: 7. The CDR3 length is 14 residues. Germline lookup yields CDR1 MNHNY and CDR2 SVGAGI (reference sequence). The CDR3 region is CASQVRDYYNEQFF. The CDR3 DNA follows: TGTGCCAGCCAAGTACGGGACTACTACAATGAGCAGTTCTTC.

The chain couples TRBV5-5 to TRBJ2-7; D is unresolved. Germline CDR1 reads SGHKS; CDR2 reads YYEKEE (reference sequence). V dropped 5 bases and J dropped 2 bases, with 14 bases sitting between them. This CDR3 contains 14 residues. The CDR3 is CASSQDILTYEQYF. The CDR3 DNA reads as TGTGCCAGCAGTCAAGACATCCTCACCTACGAGCAGTACTTC.

This rearrangement joins TRBV6-6 to TRBJ2-7, with 8 bases matching TRBD1. CDR1 is MNHNY, CDR2 SVGAGI, per germline (reference sequence). The length of the CDR3 is 16 residues. V gave up 4 bases and J gave up 0 bases; unmatched junction bases: 8. CDR3 sequence (DNA): TGTGCCAGCAGTTCCGGGACAGGAATACACTCCTACGAGCAGTACTTC. Translated: CASSSGTGIHSYEQYF.

The rearrangement links TRBV6-1 to TRBJ2-3; D not certain. The germline gives CDR1 MNHNS, CDR2 SASEGT. The V end was cut by 7 bases, the J end by 6 bases, with 11 bases between. The CDR3 totals 12 residues. The CDR3 DNA reads as TGTGCCAGCACCCGCAACCCTGATACGCAGTATTTT. Residues: CASTRNPDTQYF.

Worth noting for this clone: This specimen includes other DNA sequences encoding the same CDR3. The chain joins TRBV6-5 to TRBJ2-1; tentative D call: TRBD1 (6 bases). Germline V CDR1 and CDR2: MNHEY, SVGAGI. The CDR3 covers 12 residues. V was shortened by 6 bases and J by 6 bases, with 9 bases between the two germline ends. This chain's CDR3 is CASSSRGNEQFF. CDR3 sequence (DNA): TGTGCCAGCAGCTCCAGGGGCAATGAGCAGTTCTTC.

The genes are TRBV5-4 and TRBJ1-3; D unclear. The CDR3 contains 15 residues. Germline CDR1 and CDR2: SGHNT and YYREEE (reference sequence). Trimming cost V 4 bases and J 4 bases, with 15 bases left between them. The CDR3 bases are TGTGCCAGCAGCCCTGGGCTAGGGCGAGGAAACACCATATATTTT. Amino acid sequence: CASSPGLGRGNTIYF. The whole variable domain, remainder taken from reference TRBV5-4 and TRBJ1-3, is ETGVTQSPTHLIKTRGQQVTLRCSSQSGHNTVSWYQQALGQGPQFIFQYYREEENGRGNFPPRFSGLQFPNYSSELNVNALELDDSALYLCASSPGLGRGNTIYFGEGSWLTVV.

The chain recombines TRBV4-1 with TRBJ2-6; 7 bases map to TRBD1. CDR1 and CDR2 from the germline V gene are MGHRA and YSYEKL. The CDR3 covers 17 residues. V lost 4 bases and J lost 1; bases outside the gene matches: 7. CDR3 loop: CASSLRTGPSGANVLTF. Here the CDR3 DNA reads TGCGCCAGCAGCCTACGGACAGGTCCTTCTGGGGCCAACGTCCTGACTTTC.

The chain is built from TRBV6-5 and TRBJ2-7; 9 bases line up with TRBD2. The CDR3 runs 16 residues. The V and J ends lost 4 bases and 2 bases, in that order; junction bases with no gene match: 9. Germline assignment: CDR1 MNHEY and CDR2 SVGAGI. CDR3 nucleotides: TGTGCCAGCAGTTCACTAGCGGGCCAGCACCCCTACGAGCAGTACTTC. This gives the protein CASSSLAGQHPYEQYF.

This clone was picked up a small number of times. The chain couples TRBV5-1 to TRBJ2-5; no firm D call. The DNA end is a closer match to TRBJ2-7, so the J assignment may be wrong. The CDR3 is made up of 13 amino acids. Per the germline V gene, CDR1 is SGHRS and CDR2 is YFSETQ. The CDR3 sequence is CASSWGVLYEQYF. Written as DNA, the CDR3 is TGCGCCAGCAGCTGGGGTGTACTATACGAGCAGTACTTC.

In the case of this clone: The CDR3 ends on some other residue instead of the conserved phenylalanine or tryptophan, so this is likely a read error. The chain joins TRBV6-1 to TRBJ2-7, with 9 nucleotides matching TRBD2. V lost 5 bases and J lost 2; bases outside the gene matches: 4. Germline values: CDR1 MNHNS, CDR2 SASEGT. This CDR3 region has 14 residues. CDR3 bases: TGTGCCAGCAGTCGAGCTAGCGGGACCTACGAGCAGTACCTC. This gives the protein CASSRASGTYEQYL.

The sample holds one count of this clone. This rearrangement joins TRBV5-4 to TRBJ2-1; 11 positions match TRBD2. Looked up from germline, CDR1 is SGHNT and CDR2 is YYREEE (reference sequence). There are 16 residues in the CDR3. V lost 4 bases, J lost 7 bases, and 10 bases stayed unmatched. CDR3 bases: TGTGCCAGCAGCCGTCCGGGACTAGCGGAGGGGAATGAGCAGTTCTTC. This sequence encodes CASSRPGLAEGNEQFF.

The CDR3 protein is CASSTEFSGNTIYF. The CDR3 region has the DNA TGTGCCAGCTCCACAGAGTTTTCTGGAAACACCATATATTTT. This chain links TRBV18 with TRBJ1-3; D uncertain. V was pared by 6 bases and J by 1 base, with 10 bases between. Looked up from germline, CDR1 is KGHSH and CDR2 is LQKENI. The CDR3 extends over 14 amino acids.

Here the CDR3 DNA reads TGTGCCTGGAGATTCCGGGGATATAATTCACCCCTCCACTTT. Amino acids: CAWRFRGYNSPLHF. The genes are TRBV30 and TRBJ1-6, with unresolved D. Deletions cut 3 bases from V and 4 bases from J, with 10 bases between. Per the germline V gene, CDR1 is GTSNPN and CDR2 is SVGIG (reference sequence). The CDR3 spans 14 residues.

This rearrangement joins TRBV27 to TRBJ2-5; D not certain. The CDR3 has 14 residues. Germline V gene lookup returns CDR1 MNHEY and CDR2 SMNVEV (reference sequence). Trimming left V 3 bases short and J 4 bases short, with 12 bases between. The CDR3 reads CASSLSLSGETQYF. The CDR3 DNA follows: TGTGCCAGCAGTTTGAGTCTTTCTGGAGAGACCCAGTACTTC.